This TCR beta chain derives from a study of control samples from healthy donors and cancer patients. Data came from immunoSEQ multiplex PCR; TCRdb stores just in-frame clones and leaves some out. The table shows some 89,000 clones, with approximately 89% occurring only once. The V gene lost 3 bases and the J gene lost 2 bases, with 8 bases spanning the gap. The CDR3 totals 14 residues. Germline V gives CDR1 SNHLY, CDR2 FYNNEI. The rearrangement joins TRBV2 to TRBJ1-5; D is unresolved. Sequencing was done on a sample of blood. This TCR derives from a man aged 30 to 45 in good health. CDR3 loop: CASSEGRGNQPQHF. In DNA form, the CDR3 reads TGTGCCAGCAGTGAGGGGAGGGGCAATCAGCCCCAGCATTTT.